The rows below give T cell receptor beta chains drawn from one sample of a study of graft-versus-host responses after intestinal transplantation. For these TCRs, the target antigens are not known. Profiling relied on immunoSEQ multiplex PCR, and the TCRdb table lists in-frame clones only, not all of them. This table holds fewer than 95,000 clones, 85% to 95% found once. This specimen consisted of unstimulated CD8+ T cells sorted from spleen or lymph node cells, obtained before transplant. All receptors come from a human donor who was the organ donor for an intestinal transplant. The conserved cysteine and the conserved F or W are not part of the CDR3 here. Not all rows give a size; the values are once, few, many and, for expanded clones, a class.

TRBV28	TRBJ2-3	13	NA	ASSAGTGSTDTQY
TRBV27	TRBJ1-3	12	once	ASKTGISGNTIY
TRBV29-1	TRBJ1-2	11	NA	SVGTDPNYGYT
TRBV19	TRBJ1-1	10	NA	ASSSGATEAF
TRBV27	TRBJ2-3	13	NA	ASSPLPGGPDTQY
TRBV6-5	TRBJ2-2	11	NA	ASGDRPTGELF
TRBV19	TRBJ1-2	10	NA	ASTQGGEGYT
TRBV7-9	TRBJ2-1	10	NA	ASSGPDGEQF
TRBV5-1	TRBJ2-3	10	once	ASSFGGDTQY
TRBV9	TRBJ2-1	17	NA	ASSTPRTGGLSSYNEQF
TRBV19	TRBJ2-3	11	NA	ASSLKLADTQY
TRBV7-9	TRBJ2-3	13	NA	ASRQLAEPTDTQY
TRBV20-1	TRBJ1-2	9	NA	SPLLPYGYT
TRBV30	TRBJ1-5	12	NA	AWRDRGRDQPQH
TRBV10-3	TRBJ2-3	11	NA	ATLAGGPDTQY
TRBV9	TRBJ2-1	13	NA	ASSAEGQGGEEQF
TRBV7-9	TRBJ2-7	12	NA	ASSLSLVGYEQY
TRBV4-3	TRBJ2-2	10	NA	ASSHGTGELF
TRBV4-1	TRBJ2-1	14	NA	ASSQASGGPYNEQF
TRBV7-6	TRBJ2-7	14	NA	ASSLPRGGSSYEQY
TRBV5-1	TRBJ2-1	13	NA	ASKAGGSSYNEQF
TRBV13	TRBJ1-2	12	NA	ASSPGTDLYGYT
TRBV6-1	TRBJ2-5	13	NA	ASSEGGGRLETQY